This T cell receptor beta chain was obtained from a study of tumor-infiltrating lymphocytes in primary liver carcinoma. Findings and limits, study-wide: Among top clones, only about 7.5-24% appeared in all five tumor regions.

The approximately 17-34 mg bulk tissue piece was not sorted before simultaneous RNA and DNA extraction. These patients lived with chronic HBV infection and had never been treated. This clonotype is judged medium-sized. The antigen is not known. A primer in the constant region served to generate TCR beta cDNA from roughly 450 ng of total RNA. Three nested multiplex PCR rounds of slightly modified ARM-PCR generated TCR beta libraries. TCRdb used MiXCR to reprocess the multiplex PCR reads, holding one entry per CDR3 protein. This table holds 100,000 or so distinct CDR3 sequences, roughly 80% found once. Sequencing was carried out using liver tumor tissue from sampling region 3. Indicated subset: tumor region T3, left-lateral pole. The source is a man aged 35 to 55 with primary liver carcinoma and hepatitis B virus infection.

CDR3 in amino acids: CASSNRDRGRGEKLFF. The CDR3, as DNA: TGTGCCAGCAGTAACCGGGACAGGGGGCGAGGCGAAAAACTGTTTTTT. The genes are TRBV6-6 and TRBJ1-4; 12 bases map to TRBD1. The CDR3 sequence is 16 residues long. Looked up from germline, CDR1 is MNHNY and CDR2 is SVGAGI (reference sequence). V dropped 5 bases and J dropped 8; count of bases not matched to a gene: 9.